The next 26 T cell receptor beta chains were all read from a single sample in a study of control samples from healthy donors and cancer patients. Sequencing was performed with immunoSEQ multiplex PCR; in TCRdb, only in-frame clones are kept and a portion is missing. The sample carries around 250,000 clones, almost 85% recorded once. The sequencing input was PBMCs. All receptors derive from a woman aged 55-70 years with lung cancer.

V usage is TRBV28 and J usage is TRBJ2-1; 8 bases fit TRBD2. Germline CDR1 is MDHEN and CDR2 is SYDVKM. This CDR3 contains 16 residues. V lost 1 base to trimming and J lost 6 bases; unmatched junction nucleotides: 8. CDR3 protein: CASSLLGSSGFNEQFF. CDR3 sequence (DNA): TGTGCCAGCAGTTTATTAGGGTCTAGCGGGTTCAATGAGCAGTTCTTC.

This rearrangement joins TRBV11-1 to TRBJ2-1, with 8 bases matching TRBD1. The germline V gene encodes CDR1 SGHAT and CDR2 FQDESV (reference sequence). V shed 5 bases and J 6 bases; nucleotides not matched to a gene: 6. This CDR3 contains 14 residues. As DNA, the CDR3 is TGTGCCAGCAGCACAGGGGGTGTGAGCAATGAGCAGTTCTTC. This encodes CASSTGGVSNEQFF.

The chain carries TRBV5-1 and TRBJ1-5; perhaps TRBD1 as D (5 bases). Trimming stripped 0 bases from V and 2 bases from J, with 12 bases between. The germline V gene has CDR1 SGHRS and CDR2 YFSETQ. The CDR3 consists of 16 residues. CDR3 in DNA: TGCGCCAGCAGCTTGGGGGACTTGGCGGGCAATCAGCCCCAGCATTTT. Residues: CASSLGDLAGNQPQHF.

There are a few counts of this clone. The rearrangement uses TRBV3-1 (or the pseudogene TRBV3-2) and TRBJ2-4; tentative D call: TRBD2 (5 bases). This CDR3 comprises 13 residues. Germline-derived CDR1 and CDR2 are LGHDT and YNNKEL (reference sequence). The V gene lost 4 bases and the J gene lost 5 bases, with 9 bases spanning the gap. The chain's CDR3 is CASSLEGQNIQYF. DNA for the CDR3: TGTGCCAGCAGCCTCGAGGGCCAAAACATTCAGTACTTC.

The table lists this clone with a few counts. This chain links TRBV5-1 with TRBJ2-7; 7 bases align to TRBD1. Germline assignment: CDR1 SGHRS and CDR2 YFSETQ. Trimming removed 0 bases from V and 4 bases from J; junction bases left unmatched: 7. This CDR3 comprises 15 residues. The chain's CDR3 is CASSLASGQPYEQYF. In DNA, the CDR3 is TGCGCCAGCAGCTTGGCCTCGGGACAGCCTTACGAGCAGTACTTC.

This chain joins TRBV5-1 and TRBJ2-1; 7 bases align to TRBD1. This CDR3 has 14 residues. V shed 0 bases and J 15 bases; nucleotides not matched to a gene: 12. Germline V gives CDR1 SGHRS, CDR2 YFSETQ. CDR3 sequence: CASSLGQGRGKSFF. CDR3 nucleotide sequence: TGCGCCAGCAGCTTGGGGCAGGGCAGGGGGAAGTCGTTCTTC.

The CDR3 is CASSPLQGAGYEQYF. The CDR3 DNA reads as TGTGCCAGCAGTCCCCTGCAGGGGGCGGGTTACGAGCAGTACTTC. V is TRBV6-5 and J is TRBJ2-7, with 8 bases that match TRBD1. This CDR3 region has 15 residues. Unmatched junction bases numbered 10, after V lost 5 bases and J lost 4 bases. The germline V gene has CDR1 MNHEY and CDR2 SVGAGI.

This clone was observed once. The V and J genes are TRBV7-9 and TRBJ1-2; D may be TRBD1 (5 bases). V dropped 6 bases and J dropped 2 bases, with 16 bases sitting between them. CDR3 length: 15 amino acids. Germline V lookup: CDR1 SEHNR, CDR2 FQNEAQ (reference sequence). The CDR3 is CASRPGANANYGYTF. The CDR3 DNA reads TGTGCCAGCAGGCCCGGGGCAAACGCAAACTATGGCTACACCTTC.

This chain uses TRBV4-1 with TRBJ2-2, with TRBD1 identical over 9 bases. V shed 2 bases and J 4 bases; nucleotides not matched to a gene: 8. The CDR3 consists of 17 residues. CDR1 is MGHRA and CDR2 is YSYEKL in the germline V gene. CDR3 coding DNA: TGCGCCAGCAGCCAATTACCGGGACAGGGTAGCACCGGGGAGCTGTTTTTT. Encoded protein: CASSQLPGQGSTGELFF.

This clone has a handful of counts. The chain has TRBV11-2 and TRBJ1-1; a weak D match, TRBD1 (6 bases). CDR3 length: 15 amino acids. Germline CDR1 SGHAT, CDR2 FQNNGV. Between the trimmed V and J ends, which lost 5 bases and 2 bases, there was a span of 15 bases. The chain's CDR3 is CASSAKTGFNTEAFF. CDR3 nucleotides: TGTGCCAGCAGCGCCAAGACAGGATTTAACACTGAAGCTTTCTTT.

This clone was seen only a few times. This chain joins TRBV5-1 and TRBJ1-2; the D gene is possibly TRBD1 (5 bases). Between the trimmed V and J ends, which lost 7 bases and 4 bases, there was a span of 17 bases. The germline gives CDR1 SGHRS, CDR2 YFSETQ. This CDR3 is built from 14 residues. CDR3 loop: CASAYFGGTYGYTF. CDR3 bases: TGCGCCAGCGCCTACTTCGGGGGGACCTATGGCTACACCTTC.

V usage is TRBV11-2 and J usage is TRBJ2-1, with TRBD2 matching over 8 bases. The CDR3 is made up of 16 amino acids. V shed 5 bases, J shed 2 bases, and the junction held 8 bases outside the gene matches. CDR1 SGHAT and CDR2 FQNNGV come from the germline V gene. The CDR3 spells CASSTRSAGAYNEQFF. Here the CDR3 DNA reads TGTGCCAGCAGCACCCGTTCAGCGGGGGCCTACAATGAGCAGTTCTTC.

V gene TRBV3-1 (or the pseudogene TRBV3-2) combines with J gene TRBJ2-5, with no clear D. Germline V gives CDR1 LGHDT, CDR2 YNNKEL (reference sequence). The CDR3 contains 14 residues. V lost 2 bases, J lost 0 bases, and 7 bases lay in between. The CDR3 protein is CASSQRSYQETQYF. CDR3 DNA: TGTGCCAGCAGCCAACGGTCGTACCAAGAGACCCAGTACTTC.

V is TRBV2 and J is TRBJ2-6, with TRBD1 as a possible D gene (5 bases). Germline V gene sequence: CDR1 SNHLY, CDR2 FYNNEI. This CDR3 is 13 amino acids long. Trimming left V 8 bases short and J 2 bases short, with 7 bases between. The CDR3 reads CASQGAGANVLTF. The CDR3 DNA sequence: TGTGCCAGCCAAGGGGCTGGGGCCAACGTCCTGACTTTC. The full variable domain, completed using reference TRBV2 and TRBJ2-6, is EPEVTQTPSHQVTQMGQEVILRCVPISNHLYFYWYRQILGQKVEFLVSFYNNEISEKSEIFDDQFSVERPDGSNFTLKIRSTKLEDSAMYFCASQGAGANVLTFGAGSRLTVL.

This clone was detected once. CDR3 residues: CASSPRGMNTEAFF. The CDR3 DNA sequence: TGTGCCAGCAGCCCTCGGGGCATGAACACTGAAGCTTTCTTT. The chain has TRBV11-2 and TRBJ1-1, with a tentative D call TRBD1 (5 bases). V was shortened by 5 bases and J by 0 bases, with 10 bases between the two germline ends. The CDR3 loop spans 14 amino acids. The germline CDR1 and CDR2 sequences are SGHAT and FQNNGV.

The chain uses TRBV5-1 and TRBJ2-7; 7 nucleotides align to TRBD1. The CDR3 is 13 amino acids. J was trimmed by 5 bases and V by 3 bases; bases with no gene match: 5. Per germline, CDR1 SGHRS and CDR2 YFSETQ. The chain's CDR3 is CASSSDRSNEQYF. The CDR3, as DNA: TGCGCCAGCAGCTCGGACAGGAGTAACGAGCAGTACTTC.

This rearrangement joins TRBV6-6 to TRBJ1-6; D is uncertain. The V and J ends lost 1 base and 0 bases respectively, with 7 bases between them. There are 16 residues in the CDR3. Per germline, CDR1 MNHNY and CDR2 SVGAGI (reference sequence). The CDR3 DNA is TGTGCCAGCAGTTACTGGAAAAGCTCCTATAATTCACCCCTCCACTTT. Its protein is CASSYWKSSYNSPLHF.

The chain uses TRBV2 and TRBJ1-4; D might be TRBD1 (5 bases). Per germline, CDR1 SNHLY and CDR2 FYNNEI. The CDR3 covers 14 residues. The V and J ends lost 5 bases and 4 bases respectively, with 11 bases between them. Here the CDR3 reads CASSFRQGNEKLFF. DNA for the CDR3: TGTGCCAGCAGTTTCAGGCAGGGTAATGAAAAACTGTTTTTT.

The CDR3 here is CASSYGLAENQETQYF. For the CDR3, the DNA is TGTGCCAGCAGTTACGGACTAGCGGAGAACCAAGAGACCCAGTACTTC. The rearrangement links TRBV6-5 to TRBJ2-5; TRBD2 aligns across 10 bases. The CDR3 covers 16 residues. J gave up 0 bases and V 2 bases, and 3 bases lay outside the gene matches. The germline V gene has CDR1 MNHEY and CDR2 SVGAGI.

J is TRBJ2-1 and V is TRBV10-3; TRBD1 agrees at 7 bases. Germline CDR1 ENHRY, CDR2 SYGVKD. Trimming removed 4 bases from V and 7 bases from J; junction bases left unmatched: 7. The CDR3 loop spans 14 amino acids. CDR3 protein: CAISGAAGGNEQFF. The CDR3 coding sequence is TGTGCCATCAGTGGGGCGGCAGGGGGAAATGAGCAGTTCTTC.

This clone has only one observation. The V and J genes are TRBV7-9 and TRBJ1-1; D is ambiguous. The CDR3 is made up of 13 amino acids. Trimming took off 5 bases at V and 4 bases at J, with 11 bases between the two ends. Germline CDR1 SEHNR, CDR2 FQNEAQ (reference sequence). CDR3 bases: TGTGCCAGCAGCCCCGGGGTGCGCACTGAAGCTTTCTTT. Its protein is CASSPGVRTEAFF.

The genes are TRBV10-3 and TRBJ2-4; 10 bases match TRBD1. Germline assignment: CDR1 ENHRY and CDR2 SYGVKD. V gave up 6 bases and J gave up 8 bases; unmatched junction bases: 7. CDR3 length: 14 amino acids. CDR3 sequence: CAIRATDRGDIQYF. CDR3 nucleotide sequence: TGTGCCATCAGAGCCACGGACAGGGGGGACATTCAGTACTTC.

The V and J genes are TRBV5-6 and TRBJ2-2, with TRBD2 matching 11 bases. This CDR3 is built from 16 residues. Unmatched junction bases numbered 7, after V lost 4 bases and J lost 5 bases. Germline V gives CDR1 SGHDT, CDR2 YYEEEE. CDR3 amino acids: CASSPRPSGGTGELFF. The CDR3, as DNA: TGTGCCAGCAGCCCCCGCCCTAGCGGGGGGACCGGGGAGCTGTTTTTT.

This clone came up once. The chain is built from TRBV25-1 and TRBJ1-6, with 8 bases fitting TRBD1. Germline V gene data show CDR1 as MGHDK and CDR2 as SYGVNS. The CDR3 is 16 residues long. V trimming: 0 bases; J trimming: 10 bases; junction bases outside the gene matches: 8. The DNA of the CDR3 is TGTGCCAGCAGTGAATATGGTCCACAGGGGGTATCACCCCTCCACTTT. Translating it yields CASSEYGPQGVSPLHF.

The genes are TRBV6-1 and TRBJ2-7, with D perhaps TRBD2 (6 bases). There are 14 residues in the CDR3. V was shortened by 2 bases and J by 3 bases, with 11 bases between the two germline ends. Germline assignment: CDR1 MNHNS and CDR2 SASEGT. CDR3 region: CASSEQQGLYEQYF. The CDR3 coding sequence is TGTGCCAGCAGTGAACAGCAGGGACTCTACGAGCAGTACTTC.

The chain couples TRBV2 to TRBJ1-2; D is unresolved. Germline CDR1 is SNHLY and CDR2 is FYNNEI. This CDR3 is 13 amino acids long. Trimming left V 3 bases short and J 5 bases short, with 10 bases between. The CDR3 loop is CASSEFGLYGYTF. Here the CDR3 DNA reads TGTGCCAGCAGTGAGTTCGGACTTTATGGCTACACCTTC.